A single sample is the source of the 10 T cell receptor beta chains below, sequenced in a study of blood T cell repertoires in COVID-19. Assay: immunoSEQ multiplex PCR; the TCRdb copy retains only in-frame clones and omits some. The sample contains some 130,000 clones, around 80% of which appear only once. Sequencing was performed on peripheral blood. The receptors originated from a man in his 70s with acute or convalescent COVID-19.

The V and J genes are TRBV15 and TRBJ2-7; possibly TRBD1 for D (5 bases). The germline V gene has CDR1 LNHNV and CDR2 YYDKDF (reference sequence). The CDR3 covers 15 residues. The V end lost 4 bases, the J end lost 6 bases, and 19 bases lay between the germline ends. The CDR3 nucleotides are TGTGCCACCAGCACCACTCTAGGGGAAAAACTCGAGCAGTACTTC. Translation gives CATSTTLGEKLEQYF.

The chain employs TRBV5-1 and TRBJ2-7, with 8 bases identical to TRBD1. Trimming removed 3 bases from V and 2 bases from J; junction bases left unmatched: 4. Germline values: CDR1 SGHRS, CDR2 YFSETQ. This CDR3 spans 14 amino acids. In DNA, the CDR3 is TGCGCCAGCAGCTCAAGACAGGGGCCCTACGAGCAGTACTTC. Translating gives CASSSRQGPYEQYF. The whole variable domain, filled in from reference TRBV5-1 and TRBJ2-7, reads KAGVTQTPRYLIKTRGQQVTLSCSPISGHRSVSWYQQTPGQGLQFLFEYFSETQRNKGNFPGRFSGRQFSNSRSEMNVSTLELGDSALYLCASSSRQGPYEQYFGPGTRLTVT.

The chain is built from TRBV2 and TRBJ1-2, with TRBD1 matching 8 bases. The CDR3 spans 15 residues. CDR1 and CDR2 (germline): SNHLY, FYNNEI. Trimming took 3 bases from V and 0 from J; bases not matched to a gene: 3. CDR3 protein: CASSDGQGTNYGYTF. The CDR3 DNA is TGTGCCAGCAGTGACGGACAGGGTACTAACTATGGCTACACCTTC.

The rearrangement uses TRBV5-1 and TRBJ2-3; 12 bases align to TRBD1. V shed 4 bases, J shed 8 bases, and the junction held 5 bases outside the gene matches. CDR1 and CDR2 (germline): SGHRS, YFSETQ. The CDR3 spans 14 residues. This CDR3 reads CASSVGQGASTQYF. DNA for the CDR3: TGCGCCAGCAGCGTGGGACAGGGGGCGAGTACGCAGTATTTT.

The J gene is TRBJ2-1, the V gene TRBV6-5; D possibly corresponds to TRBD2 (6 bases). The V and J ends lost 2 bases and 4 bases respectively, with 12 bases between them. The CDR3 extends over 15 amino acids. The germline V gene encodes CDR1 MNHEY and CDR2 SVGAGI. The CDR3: CASSYTSGQYNEQFF. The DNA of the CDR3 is TGTGCCAGCAGTTACACAAGCGGGCAATACAATGAGCAGTTCTTC.

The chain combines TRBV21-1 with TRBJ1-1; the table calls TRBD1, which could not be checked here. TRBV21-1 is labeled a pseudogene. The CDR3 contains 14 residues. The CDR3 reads CASSHHPGDTEAFF. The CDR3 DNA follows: TGTGCCAGCAGCCATCACCCAGGGGACACTGAAGCTTTCTTT.

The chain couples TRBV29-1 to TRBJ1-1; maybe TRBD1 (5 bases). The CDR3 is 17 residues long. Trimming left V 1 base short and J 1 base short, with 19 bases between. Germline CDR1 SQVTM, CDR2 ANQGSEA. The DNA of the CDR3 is TGCAGCGTTGAAGCCCAGGGTCCTTCAAGGGGGAACACTGAAGCTTTCTTT. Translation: CSVEAQGPSRGNTEAFF.

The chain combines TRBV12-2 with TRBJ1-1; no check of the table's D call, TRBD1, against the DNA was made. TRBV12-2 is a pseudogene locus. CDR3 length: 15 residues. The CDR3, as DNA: TGTGCAAGTCGCTTAACCCCAGATGTCAACACTGAAGCTTTCTTT. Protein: CASRLTPDVNTEAFF.

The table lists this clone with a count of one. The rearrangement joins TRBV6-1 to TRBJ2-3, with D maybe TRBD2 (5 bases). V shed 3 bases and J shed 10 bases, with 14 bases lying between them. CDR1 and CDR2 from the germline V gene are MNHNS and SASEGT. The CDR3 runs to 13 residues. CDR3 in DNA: TGTGCCAGCAGTGACCCCGGGGTTCGGGCGCAGTATTTT. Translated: CASSDPGVRAQYF.

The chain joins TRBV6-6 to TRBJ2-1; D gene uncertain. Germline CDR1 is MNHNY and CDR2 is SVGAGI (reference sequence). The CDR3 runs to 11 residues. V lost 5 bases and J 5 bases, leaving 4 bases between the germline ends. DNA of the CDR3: TGTGCCAGCAGTCACAACAATGAGCAGTTCTTC. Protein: CASSHNNEQFF.